This entry is about one T cell receptor (beta chain). Its target is not known. These data are taken from a study of cytomegalovirus exposure and HLA in healthy donors. General study points: Several of the most significant clusters appeared linked to common viral pathogens, based on a later analysis. Roughly uniform sequencing depth across donors was assumed, possibly incorrectly.

Amplification used 60 Vbeta primers and 13 Jbeta primers. TCRdb's table, derived via immunoSEQ multiplex PCR, lists solely in-frame clones and lacks some. Recorded for this sample: roughly 190,000 clones. Healthy individuals who donated bone marrow served as the donors. CDR3 size: 15 residues. Looked up from germline, CDR1 is SGHAT and CDR2 is FQNNGV. V gave up 1 base and J gave up 2 bases, with 12 bases separating them. Sequenced material: PBMCs. V is TRBV11-2 and J is TRBJ2-7, with D possibly being TRBD1 (6 bases). The clonotype was recovered from a woman aged 18-29 years in good health and CMV-seropositive. CDR3: CASSLARGPTYEQYF. For the CDR3, the DNA is TGTGCCAGCAGCTTAGCCAGGGGCCCAACCTACGAGCAGTACTTC.